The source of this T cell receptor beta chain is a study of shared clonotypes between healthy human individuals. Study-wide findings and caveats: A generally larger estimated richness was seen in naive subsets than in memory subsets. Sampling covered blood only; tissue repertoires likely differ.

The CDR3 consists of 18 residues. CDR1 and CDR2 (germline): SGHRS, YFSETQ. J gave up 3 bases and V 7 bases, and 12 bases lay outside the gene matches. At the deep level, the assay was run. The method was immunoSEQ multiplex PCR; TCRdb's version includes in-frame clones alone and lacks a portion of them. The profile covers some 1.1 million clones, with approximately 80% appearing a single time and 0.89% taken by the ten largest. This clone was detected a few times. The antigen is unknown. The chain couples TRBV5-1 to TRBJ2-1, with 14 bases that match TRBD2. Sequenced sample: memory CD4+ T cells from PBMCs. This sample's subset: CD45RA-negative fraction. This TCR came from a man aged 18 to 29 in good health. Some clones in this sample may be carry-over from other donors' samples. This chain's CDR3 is CASETGTGTSGSYNEQFF. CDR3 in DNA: TGCGCCAGCGAAACCGGGACAGGGACTAGCGGGAGCTACAATGAGCAGTTCTTC.